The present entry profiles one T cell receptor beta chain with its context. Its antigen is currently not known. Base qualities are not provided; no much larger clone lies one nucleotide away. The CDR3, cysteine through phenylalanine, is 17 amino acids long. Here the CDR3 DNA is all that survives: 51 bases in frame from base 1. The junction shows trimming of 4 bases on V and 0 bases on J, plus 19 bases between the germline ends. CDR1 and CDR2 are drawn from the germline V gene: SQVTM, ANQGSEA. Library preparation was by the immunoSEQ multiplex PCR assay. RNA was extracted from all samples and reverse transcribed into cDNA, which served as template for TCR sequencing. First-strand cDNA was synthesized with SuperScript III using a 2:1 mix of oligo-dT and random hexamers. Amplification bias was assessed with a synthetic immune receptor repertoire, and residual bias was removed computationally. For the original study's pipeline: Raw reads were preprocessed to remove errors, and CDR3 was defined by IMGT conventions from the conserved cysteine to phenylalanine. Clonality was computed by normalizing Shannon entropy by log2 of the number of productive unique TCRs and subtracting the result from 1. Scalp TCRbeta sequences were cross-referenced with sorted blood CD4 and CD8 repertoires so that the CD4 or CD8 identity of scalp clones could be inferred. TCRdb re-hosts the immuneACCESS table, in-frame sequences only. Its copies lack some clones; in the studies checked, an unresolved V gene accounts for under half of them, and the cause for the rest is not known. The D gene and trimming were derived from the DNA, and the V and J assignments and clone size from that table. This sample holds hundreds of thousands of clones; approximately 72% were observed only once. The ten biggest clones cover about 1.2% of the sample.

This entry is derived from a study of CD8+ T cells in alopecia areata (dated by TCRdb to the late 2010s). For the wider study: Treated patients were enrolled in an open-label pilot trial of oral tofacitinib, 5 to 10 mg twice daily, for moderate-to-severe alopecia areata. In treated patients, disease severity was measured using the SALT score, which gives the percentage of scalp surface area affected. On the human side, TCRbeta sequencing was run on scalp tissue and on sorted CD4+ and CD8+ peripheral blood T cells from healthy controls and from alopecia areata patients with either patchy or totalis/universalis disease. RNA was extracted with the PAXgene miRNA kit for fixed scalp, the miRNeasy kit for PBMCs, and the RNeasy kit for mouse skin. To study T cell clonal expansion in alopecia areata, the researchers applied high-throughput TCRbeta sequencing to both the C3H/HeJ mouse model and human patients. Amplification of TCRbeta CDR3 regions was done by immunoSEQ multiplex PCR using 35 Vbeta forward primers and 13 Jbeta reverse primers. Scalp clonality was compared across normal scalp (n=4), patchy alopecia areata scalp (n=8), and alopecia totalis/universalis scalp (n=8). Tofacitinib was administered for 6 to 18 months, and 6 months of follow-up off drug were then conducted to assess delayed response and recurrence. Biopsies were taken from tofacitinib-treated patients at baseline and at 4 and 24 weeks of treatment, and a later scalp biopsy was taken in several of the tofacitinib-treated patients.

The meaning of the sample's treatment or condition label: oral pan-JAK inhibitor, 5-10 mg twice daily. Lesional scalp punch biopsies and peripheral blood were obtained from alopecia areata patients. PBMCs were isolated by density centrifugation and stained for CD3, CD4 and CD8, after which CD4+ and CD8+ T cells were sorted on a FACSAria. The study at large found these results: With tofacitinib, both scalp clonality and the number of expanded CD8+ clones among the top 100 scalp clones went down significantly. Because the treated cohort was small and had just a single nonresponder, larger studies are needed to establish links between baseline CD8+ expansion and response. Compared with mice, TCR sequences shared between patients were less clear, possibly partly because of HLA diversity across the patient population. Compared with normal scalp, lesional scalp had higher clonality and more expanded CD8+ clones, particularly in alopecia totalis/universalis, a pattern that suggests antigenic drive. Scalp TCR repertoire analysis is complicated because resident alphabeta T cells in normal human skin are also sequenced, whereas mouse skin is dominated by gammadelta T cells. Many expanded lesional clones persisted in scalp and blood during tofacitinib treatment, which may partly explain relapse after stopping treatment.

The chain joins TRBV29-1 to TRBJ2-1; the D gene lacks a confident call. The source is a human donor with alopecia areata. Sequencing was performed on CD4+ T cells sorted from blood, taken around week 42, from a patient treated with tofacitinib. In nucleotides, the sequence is TGCAGCGTTGGGGGTCGCGGCCACTCGAGCTCCTACAATGAGCAGTTCTTC. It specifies CSVGGRGHSSSYNEQFF.